These 22 T cell receptor beta chains originate from one sample sequenced in a study of blood T cell repertoires in COVID-19. The assay was immunoSEQ multiplex PCR, and TCRdb's table has in-frame clones only and misses some. The sample lists 150,000 to 200,000 clones; roughly 87% were seen once. Sequencing was performed on PBMCs or T cells enriched from blood (not recorded which). These TCRs come from a human donor with acute COVID-19. The donor label of this sample is uncertain.

The chain is built from TRBV6-2 or TRBV6-3 and TRBJ1-6, with a possible D match to TRBD1 (5 bases). CDR1 is MNHEY, CDR2 SVGEGT, per germline. V lost 6 bases to trimming and J lost 7 bases, with 13 bases between them. The CDR3 runs 14 residues. CDR3 loop: CASSRQIANSPLHF. The CDR3, as DNA: TGTGCCAGCAGCAGACAGATCGCGAATTCACCCCTCCACTTT.

The chain recombines TRBV28 with TRBJ1-1; a possible D gene is TRBD1 (6 bases). V was shortened by 1 base and J by 0 bases, with 9 bases between the two germline ends. Germline loops: CDR1 MDHEN, CDR2 SYDVKM. There are 15 residues in the CDR3. The CDR3 DNA reads TGTGCCAGCAGTTTATCAGGGGCTATGAACACTGAAGCTTTCTTT. Its translation: CASSLSGAMNTEAFF.

The chain uses TRBV23-1 and TRBJ1-2; 10 nucleotides match TRBD1. TRBV23-1 is assigned to the ORF class and has an uncertain function. With 2 bases clipped from V and 7 bases from J, the junction kept 13 bases outside the gene matches. The CDR3 runs to 17 residues. Here the CDR3 reads CASSQLAGQGGSVGYTF. CDR3 coding DNA: TGCGCCAGCAGTCAACTGGCCGGACAGGGGGGGTCAGTTGGCTACACCTTC.

The chain recombines TRBV5-5 with TRBJ2-5; D is ambiguous. The ends were cut back, 4 bases at V and 5 bases at J, with 12 bases in the middle. This CDR3 has 13 residues. Germline V CDR1 and CDR2: SGHKS, YYEKEE (reference sequence). The CDR3 sequence is CASSLPLRETQYF. The DNA of the CDR3 is TGTGCCAGCAGCCTACCCTTGCGCGAGACCCAGTACTTC.

This clone was detected only once. This chain links TRBV10-1 with TRBJ2-1; TRBD2 is a possible D gene (5 bases). CDR1 is WNHNN and CDR2 is SYGVQD in the germline V gene (reference sequence). The CDR3 extends over 16 amino acids. V dropped 2 bases and J dropped 4 bases, with 15 bases sitting between them. Here the CDR3 DNA reads TGCGCCAGCAGTGAGACCGGGATCGAAAGATACAATGAGCAGTTCTTC. This codes for CASSETGIERYNEQFF.

The V and J genes are TRBV19 and TRBJ2-7; D is uncertain. The CDR3 has 12 residues. The V and J ends lost 6 bases and 2 bases respectively, with 8 bases between them. Germline lookup yields CDR1 LNHDA and CDR2 SQIVND (reference sequence). DNA of the CDR3: TGTGCCAGTAGCCCAGATACCTACGAGCAGTACTTC. Its translation is CASSPDTYEQYF.

This chain connects TRBV5-4 to TRBJ1-1; D gene unclear. Germline CDR1 and CDR2: SGHNT and YYREEE (reference sequence). V was shortened by 4 bases and J by 1 base, with 17 bases between the two germline ends. This CDR3 region has 16 residues. CDR3 sequence (DNA): TGTGCCAGCAGCCCCCGGTCTGGGCGGGGGAACACTGAAGCTTTCTTT. It is translated as CASSPRSGRGNTEAFF. Drawing the rest from reference TRBV5-4 and TRBJ1-1, the complete variable domain is ETGVTQSPTHLIKTRGQQVTLRCSSQSGHNTVSWYQQALGQGPQFIFQYYREEENGRGNFPPRFSGLQFPNYSSELNVNALELDDSALYLCASSPRSGRGNTEAFFGQGTRLTVV.

The rearrangement links TRBV7-9 to TRBJ2-7, with D perhaps matching TRBD2 (6 bases). Germline CDR1 and CDR2: SEHNR and FQNEAQ (reference sequence). The CDR3 is 16 amino acids. Trimming pared 1 base from V and 2 bases from J, leaving 15 bases between. The CDR3 region is CASSLVVAGPTYEQYF. The CDR3 nucleotides are TGTGCCAGCAGCTTAGTAGTGGCGGGGCCGACCTACGAGCAGTACTTC.

The genes are TRBV28 and TRBJ2-1; tentatively, D is TRBD2 (6 bases). This CDR3 comprises 16 residues. Germline-derived CDR1 and CDR2 are MDHEN and SYDVKM. The V end lost 4 bases, the J end lost 6 bases, and 19 bases lay between the germline ends. The CDR3 sequence is CASSSLLGGLSNEQFF. The CDR3 coding sequence is TGTGCCAGCAGTTCTTTATTGGGGGGTCTGAGCAATGAGCAGTTCTTC.

J is TRBJ1-2 and V is TRBV2; possible D gene TRBD1, 5 bases. CDR1 and CDR2 (germline): SNHLY, FYNNEI. The V end lost 4 bases, the J end lost 0 bases, and 6 bases lay between the germline ends. There are 13 residues in the CDR3. The CDR3 sequence is CASSGGSNYGYTF. The CDR3 DNA reads TGTGCCAGCAGTGGGGGCTCTAACTATGGCTACACCTTC.

The chain joins TRBV2 to TRBJ1-1; weak D call: TRBD1 (5 bases). CDR3 length equals 14 residues. Trimming pared 6 bases from V and 5 bases from J, leaving 16 bases between. Germline CDR1 reads SNHLY; CDR2 reads FYNNEI. DNA of the CDR3: TGTGCCAGCAGGAAGGTCCAGGGAGGGACTGAAGCTTTCTTT. It encodes CASRKVQGGTEAFF.

This chain joins TRBV7-7 and TRBJ2-1; 14 nucleotides align to TRBD2. The CDR3 is 19 residues long. The V and J ends lost 5 bases and 7 bases, in that order; junction bases with no gene match: 16. The germline V gene has CDR1 SSHAT and CDR2 FNYEAQ (reference sequence). In nucleotides, the CDR3 is TGTGCCAGCAGCCCGAGACTAGCGGGGGGGCCTAGTCGACAGAATGAGCAGTTCTTC. Its translation is CASSPRLAGGPSRQNEQFF.

This chain links TRBV29-1 with TRBJ1-1; 7 bases map to TRBD1. This CDR3 spans 12 amino acids. V shed 2 bases, J shed 8 bases, and the junction held 5 bases outside the gene matches. Germline V gives CDR1 SQVTM, CDR2 ANQGSEA. This CDR3 is CSVEFPRGEAFF. In DNA form, the CDR3 reads TGCAGCGTTGAATTCCCCAGGGGGGAAGCTTTCTTT. The full variable domain, with the rest looked up from reference TRBV29-1 and TRBJ1-1, is SAVISQKPSRDICQRGTSLTIQCQVDSQVTMMFWYRQQPGQSLTLIATANQGSEATYESGFVIDKFPISRPNLTFSTLTVSNMSPEDSSIYLCSVEFPRGEAFFGQGTRLTVV.

This clone has more than one count but fewer than ten. V and J are TRBV28 and TRBJ1-4; 10 bases match TRBD1. This CDR3 comprises 14 residues. Germline V gene sequence: CDR1 MDHEN, CDR2 SYDVKM. V lost 6 bases to trimming and J lost 7 bases; unmatched junction nucleotides: 5. Written as DNA, the CDR3 is TGTGCCAGCAGATCGGGACAGGGGAGTGAAAAACTGTTTTTT. It encodes CASRSGQGSEKLFF.

The chain uses TRBV6-5 and TRBJ1-2; 9 positions match TRBD1. In germline, CDR1 is MNHEY, CDR2 SVGAGI. The CDR3 runs 13 residues. With V trimmed by 5 bases and J by 8 bases, 6 bases remained unmatched. The CDR3 region is CASSRDRVDGYTF. The CDR3 DNA is TGTGCCAGCAGTCGGGACAGGGTGGACGGCTACACCTTC.

The chain is built from TRBV18 and TRBJ1-2; 7 positions match TRBD1. CDR1 KGHSH and CDR2 LQKENI come from the germline V gene. The CDR3 loop spans 14 amino acids. J lost 4 bases, V lost 3 bases, and 5 bases had no gene match. The CDR3 loop is CASSPDREVYGYTF. As DNA, the CDR3 is TGTGCCAGCTCACCCGACAGGGAAGTCTATGGCTACACCTTC.

The gene calls are TRBV10-2 and TRBJ1-6; perhaps TRBD1 as D (6 bases). The CDR3 consists of 14 residues. Trimming cost V 3 bases and J 9 bases, with 12 bases left between them. Germline-derived CDR1 and CDR2 are WSHSY and SAAADI. This chain's CDR3 is CASSDRGEISPLHF. The CDR3 DNA reads as TGCGCCAGCAGTGACAGGGGAGAGATTTCACCCCTCCACTTT.

The genes are TRBV30 and TRBJ2-5; the D gene is possibly TRBD2 (6 bases). V lost 1 base, J lost 5 bases, and 11 bases lay in between. This CDR3 has 13 amino acids. In germline, CDR1 is GTSNPN, CDR2 SVGIG (reference sequence). CDR3 amino acids: CAWSEGLGETQYF. The CDR3, as DNA: TGTGCCTGGAGTGAGGGACTTGGGGAGACCCAGTACTTC. Full variable domain (remainder filled in from reference TRBV30 and TRBJ2-5): SQTIHQWPATLVQPVGSPLSLECTVEGTSNPNLYWYRQAAGRGLQLLFYSVGIGQISSEVPQNLSASRPQDRQFILSSKKLLLSDSGFYLCAWSEGLGETQYFGPGTRLLVL.

The J gene is TRBJ1-1, the V gene TRBV5-1, with 7 bases that match TRBD1. CDR1 is SGHRS and CDR2 is YFSETQ in the germline V gene. J lost 1 base, V lost 7 bases, and 13 bases had no gene match. The CDR3 contains 16 residues. CDR3 sequence: CASSQGVIMGNTEAFF. CDR3 in DNA: TGCGCCAGCTCCCAGGGGGTGATTATGGGGAACACTGAAGCTTTCTTT.

The chain uses TRBV30 and TRBJ2-2, with 7 nucleotides matching TRBD1. From germline, CDR1 is GTSNPN and CDR2 SVGIG (reference sequence). The CDR3 is 15 amino acids. The V segment lost 1 base and the J segment 4 bases; nucleotides outside the gene matches: 6. The CDR3 sequence is CAWSEGQLSTGELFF. The CDR3 bases are TGTGCCTGGAGTGAGGGACAGTTATCCACCGGGGAGCTGTTTTTT.

The genes are TRBV27 and TRBJ1-2; 12 nucleotides agree with TRBD1. The V gene's germline CDR1 is MNHEY and CDR2 SMNVEV (reference sequence). After removal of 10 bases from V and 5 bases from J, the junction contained 11 bases not matched to a gene. The CDR3 totals 15 residues. For the CDR3, the DNA is TGTGCCACTCCACCACGGGACAGGGGGCCTTATGGCTACACCTTC. This codes for CATPPRDRGPYGYTF.

This sequence joins TRBV10-3 and TRBJ1-5; 11 nucleotides match TRBD1. The CDR3 sequence is 16 residues long. Germline V gives CDR1 ENHRY, CDR2 SYGVKD. J lost 4 bases, V lost 0 bases, and 2 bases had no gene match. The DNA for the CDR3 is TGTGCCATCAGTGAGTCCGGGGACAGGGGGAATCAGCCCCAGCATTTT. Translating it yields CAISESGDRGNQPQHF.